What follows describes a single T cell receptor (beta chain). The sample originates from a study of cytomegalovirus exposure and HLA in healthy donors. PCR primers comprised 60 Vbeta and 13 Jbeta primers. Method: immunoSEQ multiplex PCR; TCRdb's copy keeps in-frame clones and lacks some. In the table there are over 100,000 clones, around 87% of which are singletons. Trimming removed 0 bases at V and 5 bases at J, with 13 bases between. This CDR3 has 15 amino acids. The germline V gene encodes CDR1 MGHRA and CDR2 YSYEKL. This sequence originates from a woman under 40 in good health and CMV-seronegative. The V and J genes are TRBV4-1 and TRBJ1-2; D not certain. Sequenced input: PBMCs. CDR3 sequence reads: CASSQEVSRSYGYTF. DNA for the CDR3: TGCGCCAGCAGCCAAGAGGTATCCAGGTCATATGGCTACACCTTC.